One sample yielded the 17 T cell receptor beta chains listed below, sequenced in a study of radiotherapy plus CTLA-4 blockade in lung cancer (dated by TCRdb to 2016 to 2018). Library preparation was by the immunoSEQ multiplex PCR assay. As stored in TCRdb, this immuneACCESS dataset retains in-frame rearrangements with V and J assigned. A fraction of the clones does not appear; measured against another copy, unresolved V genes explain less than half of the discrepancy, and the remainder lacks a known reason. The sample has more than 90,000 clones on record, 85% to 90% of them singletons. 4% to 6% of the sample goes to the ten largest clones. The specimen was peripheral blood, collected from a patient treated with radiotherapy plus ipilimumab. The origin of the receptors is a human donor with non-small cell lung cancer that progressed on radiotherapy plus ipilimumab.

The chain combines TRBV29-1 with TRBJ2-7; 9 bases are a match to TRBD1. Germline CDR1 and CDR2: SQVTM and ANQGSEA. The CDR3 extends over 15 amino acids. V gave up 6 bases and J gave up 1 base; unmatched junction bases: 10. The CDR3 nucleotides read TGCAGCGTCCACCAAGCCGGGACAGGGTCCTACGAGCAGTACTTC. Its translation: CSVHQAGTGSYEQYF.

This chain links TRBV6-1 with TRBJ1-2, with a weak D call TRBD1 (5 bases). Germline values: CDR1 MNHNS, CDR2 SASEGT. Deletions cut 7 bases from V and 4 bases from J, with 16 bases between. The CDR3 extends over 14 amino acids. This chain's CDR3 is CASTPGVRIYGYTF. The DNA for the CDR3 is TGTGCCAGCACTCCGGGGGTACGGATCTATGGCTACACCTTC.

This clone came up once. The rearrangement uses TRBV6-5 and TRBJ1-2; TRBD1 might be the D (6 bases). In germline, CDR1 is MNHEY, CDR2 SVGAGI. The ends were cut back, 2 bases at V and 7 bases at J, with 14 bases in the middle. The CDR3 is 14 amino acids. The CDR3 DNA sequence: TGTGCCAGCAGTTACAGGCAGGGGAGGAGTGGCTACACCTTC. It encodes CASSYRQGRSGYTF.

This clone was counted only a few times. The V and J genes are TRBV5-6 and TRBJ2-7; no clear D gene. Deletions cut 7 bases from V and 0 bases from J, with 5 bases between. Per the germline V gene, CDR1 is SGHDT and CDR2 is YYEEEE. This CDR3 has 11 residues. CDR3 in DNA: TGTGCCAGCGGGCGCTCCTACGAGCAGTACTTC. It translates to CASGRSYEQYF.

J is TRBJ2-7 and V is TRBV19; D might be TRBD1 (6 bases). The CDR3 has 15 amino acids. Germline-derived CDR1 and CDR2 are LNHDA and SQIVND (reference sequence). The ends were cut back, 3 bases at V and 6 bases at J, with 18 bases in the middle. For the CDR3, the DNA is TGTGCCAGTAGTATCCCCACGTTAGGGGGAAGCGAGCAGTACTTC. It specifies CASSIPTLGGSEQYF.

This clone was seen only once. J is TRBJ2-3 and V is TRBV18, with TRBD2 as a possible D gene (7 bases). This CDR3 has 14 amino acids. Germline V gives CDR1 KGHSH, CDR2 LQKENI. V was pared by 4 bases and J by 5 bases, with 13 bases between. The DNA of the CDR3 is TGTGCCAGCTCACGAGAGGGAGGGGGAGATACGCAGTATTTT. This gives the protein CASSREGGGDTQYF.

This chain uses TRBV9 with TRBJ1-2; no clear D. Germline assignment: CDR1 SGDLS and CDR2 YYNGEE. This CDR3 comprises 15 residues. V lost 0 bases, J lost 3 bases, and 12 bases lay in between. CDR3: CASSVGHGRYYGYTF. The CDR3 nucleotides are TGTGCCAGCAGCGTAGGTCATGGACGCTACTATGGCTACACCTTC.

To note about this clone: The germline gene is not matched at one end of the junction; a read error may be the cause. CDR3 residues: CASSLAGVSSGRKNFF. CDR3 nucleotides: TGCGCCAGCAGCTTGGCCGGCGTCTCTAGCGGGAGGAAAAATTTCTTC. The chain uses TRBV5-1 and TRBJ2-7; 11 bases fit TRBD2. Germline loops: CDR1 SGHRS, CDR2 YFSETQ. The CDR3 runs to 16 residues. The full variable domain, in which reference TRBV5-1 and TRBJ2-7 provide the parts outside the CDR3, is KAGVTQTPRYLIKTRGQQVTLSCSPISGHRSVSWYQQTPGQGLQFLFEYFSETQRNKGNFPGRFSGRQFSNSRSEMNVSTLELGDSALYLCASSLAGVSSGRKNFFGPGTRLTVT.

CDR3: CAISELLTSGNEQYF. The CDR3, as DNA: TGTGCCATCAGTGAGTTGTTGACTAGCGGGAACGAGCAGTACTTC. V and J are TRBV10-3 and TRBJ2-7; TRBD2 aligns across 11 bases. The CDR3 is 15 amino acids. With V trimmed by 1 base and J by 5 bases, 4 bases remained unmatched. CDR1 is ENHRY and CDR2 is SYGVKD in the germline V gene.

This rearrangement joins TRBV29-1 to TRBJ2-1; 8 nucleotides line up with TRBD1. CDR3 length: 14 amino acids. V dropped 4 bases and J dropped 4; count of bases not matched to a gene: 6. From germline, CDR1 is SQVTM and CDR2 ANQGSEA. The CDR3, as DNA: TGCAGCGTTGGACCCGGACAGGGTTACAATGAGCAGTTCTTC. Its protein is CSVGPGQGYNEQFF.

The rearrangement joins TRBV6-1 to TRBJ1-2; D may be TRBD1 (5 bases). CDR3 length: 13 amino acids. Looked up from germline, CDR1 is MNHNS and CDR2 is SASEGT. V lost 7 bases and J 4 bases, leaving 13 bases between the germline ends. The CDR3 DNA sequence: TGTGCCAGCATGGTCAGGGAAGGCTATGGCTACACCTTC. This gives the protein CASMVREGYGYTF.

The rearrangement uses TRBV30 and TRBJ1-5; D not resolved. Trimming took 4 bases from V and 1 from J, leaving 8 bases between them. The CDR3 has 13 amino acids. Germline lookup yields CDR1 GTSNPN and CDR2 SVGIG (reference sequence). The CDR3 sequence is CAWTGNSNQPQHF. As DNA, the CDR3 is TGTGCCTGGACCGGGAACAGCAATCAGCCCCAGCATTTT.

CDR3 DNA sequence: TGTGCCAGCAGTGAGCCGAACAGGGGACCTCTCTGTCAGCCCCAGCATTTT. Translated, it gives CASSEPNRGPLCQPQHF. The V and J genes are TRBV6-4 and TRBJ1-5, with 7 bases fitting TRBD1. The CDR3 length is 17 residues. In germline, CDR1 is MRHNA, CDR2 SNTAGT. V was pared by 3 bases and J by 6 bases, with 14 bases of the junction left unmatched.

This sequence joins TRBV5-1 and TRBJ1-1, with D possibly TRBD1 on 5 matching bases. The CDR3 spans 13 residues. The germline V gene has CDR1 SGHRS and CDR2 YFSETQ. V was cut by 7 bases and J by 4 bases, with 14 bases left in between. In DNA, the CDR3 is TGCGCCAGCGAGGCCCCGGGGGGCACTGAAGCTTTCTTT. This encodes CASEAPGGTEAFF.

The V gene is TRBV18, the J gene TRBJ1-5, with TRBD1 as a possible D gene (5 bases). Looked up from germline, CDR1 is KGHSH and CDR2 is LQKENI. The V and J ends lost 5 bases and 0 bases respectively, with 17 bases between them. The CDR3 runs to 17 residues. CDR3 in DNA: TGTGCCAGCTCAGGCCGGGACGGTGCTGATAGCAATCAGCCCCAGCATTTT. As protein: CASSGRDGADSNQPQHF.

This clone showed up just a few times. The chain employs TRBV23-1 and TRBJ2-7, with 11 bases identical to TRBD2. TRBV23-1 is noted as an ORF with a role that remains uncertain. Unmatched junction bases numbered 11, after V lost 6 bases and J lost 4 bases. The CDR3 spans 16 residues. The CDR3 DNA reads TGCGCCAGCAGAACAGAACAAGGGACTAGCGGATACGAGCAGTACTTC. As protein: CASRTEQGTSGYEQYF.

This sequence joins TRBV19 and TRBJ2-5; D call uncertain. The germline CDR1 and CDR2 sequences are LNHDA and SQIVND (reference sequence). The CDR3 contains 13 residues. Trimming took 5 bases from V and 4 from J, leaving 11 bases between them. CDR3: CASSRLDLETQYF. The CDR3 DNA follows: TGTGCCAGTAGTCGGCTGGATCTAGAGACCCAGTACTTC.